This T cell receptor beta chain was documented in a study of cytomegalovirus exposure and HLA in healthy donors. Study-wide background: A prior study identified approximately 120 million unique TCR beta sequences from some 200 million T cells. Overall study results and limits: The authors later found TCR association rates varying by HLA locus, with DRB1 most and HLA-C fewest. Reports indicated that the classifier achieved high specificity and sensitivity in diagnosing cytomegalovirus status. It was likely that a cluster of highly shared sequence variants was a sequencing artifact.

As concerns this clone: The antigen remains unidentified.

This PCR relied on a set of 60 Vbeta primers and 13 Jbeta primers. The protocol was immunoSEQ multiplex PCR, while the TCRdb copy is restricted to in-frame clones and leaves out a portion. The table has about 170,000 clones, over 65% seen once; the top ten hold about 1.5%. This TCR was recovered from a woman aged 25 to 39 in good health and CMV-seropositive. Sequencing input: PBMCs.

CDR3 DNA sequence: TGTGCCAGCAGCCCCTCGACTAGCGGCTACGAGCAGTACTTC. It codes for CASSPSTSGYEQYF. The chain is built from TRBV27 and TRBJ2-7, with TRBD2 matching 9 bases. This CDR3 has 14 amino acids. V was clipped by 6 bases and J by 3 bases; unmatched bases: 6. The V gene's germline CDR1 is MNHEY and CDR2 SMNVEV (reference sequence).